Listed below are T cell receptor beta chains from one sample, sequenced in a study of cytomegalovirus exposure and HLA in healthy donors. Sequencing used immunoSEQ multiplex PCR; TCRdb keeps in-frame clones, though not all of them. Among around 210,000 clones listed, around four fifths were seen once. The sequencing input was PBMCs. These receptors originate from a woman aged 40-49 years in good health and CMV-seronegative. CDR3s include the opening cysteine and the closing phenylalanine or tryptophan. The order of the fields is J gene, D gene, V gene, CDR3 DNA, CDR3 protein. D genes are given only for firm matches.

J gene: TRBJ2-5; D gene: TRBD1; V gene: TRBV28; CDR3 DNA: TGTGCCAGCAGTTTAGGACAGGTTGGAGAGACCCAGTACTTC; CDR3 protein: CASSLGQVGETQYF
J gene: TRBJ1-1; D gene: -; V gene: TRBV30; CDR3 DNA: TGTGCCTGGAGCCCAGGGTCGTGGAACACTGAAGCTTTCTTT; CDR3 protein: CAWSPGSWNTEAFF
J gene: TRBJ2-1; D gene: -; V gene: TRBV6-1; CDR3 DNA: TGTGCCAGCAGGTTCGCGGAGACCTACAATGAGCAGTTCTTC; CDR3 protein: CASRFAETYNEQFF
J gene: TRBJ2-1; D gene: TRBD2; V gene: TRBV7-9; CDR3 DNA: TGTGCCAGCAGCCCCGAAGGGATACTAGCGGGGTTTTACAATGAGCAGTTCTTC; CDR3 protein: CASSPEGILAGFYNEQFF
J gene: TRBJ2-5; D gene: TRBD2; V gene: TRBV11-2; CDR3 DNA: TGTGCCAGCAGCATAAAAAGACTAGCGGGACCCACGAGAGAGACCCAGTACTTC; CDR3 protein: CASSIKRLAGPTRETQYF
J gene: TRBJ1-5; D gene: TRBD1; V gene: TRBV6-5; CDR3 DNA: TGTGCCAGCAGTTACGGGACAGGGGCCAATCAGCCCCAGCATTTT; CDR3 protein: CASSYGTGANQPQHF
J gene: TRBJ2-7; D gene: -; V gene: TRBV7-2; CDR3 DNA: TGTGCCAGCAGCTTAGCGTTGAGTAGCTCCTACGAGCAGTACTTC; CDR3 protein: CASSLALSSSYEQYF
J gene: TRBJ2-7; D gene: -; V gene: TRBV7-8; CDR3 DNA: TGTGCCAGCTTAGAGGGGGGGAGGGCTCTAAACGAGCAGTACTTC; CDR3 protein: CASLEGGRALNEQYF
J gene: TRBJ1-3; D gene: -; V gene: TRBV2; CDR3 DNA: TGTGCCAGCAGTGATGGGCAGGCGAACTCTGGAAACACCATATATTTT; CDR3 protein: CASSDGQANSGNTIYF
J gene: TRBJ2-1; D gene: -; V gene: TRBV4-1; CDR3 DNA: TGCGCCAGCAGCCAAGGGCGGGAACCCTACAATGAGCAGTTCTTC; CDR3 protein: CASSQGREPYNEQFF
J gene: TRBJ1-5; D gene: -; V gene: TRBV6-1; CDR3 DNA: TGTGCCAGCAGTGAGAAACGAGACTTACCCAATCAGCCCCAGCATTTT; CDR3 protein: CASSEKRDLPNQPQHF
J gene: TRBJ2-7; D gene: TRBD1; V gene: TRBV27; CDR3 DNA: TGTGCCAGCAGTATCGGACAGGGGTTACTCCACGAGCAGTACTTC; CDR3 protein: CASSIGQGLLHEQYF
J gene: TRBJ2-1; D gene: TRBD2; V gene: TRBV29-1; CDR3 DNA: TGCAGCGCCCCCGGGACTAGCGGTTACAATGAGCAGTTCTTC; CDR3 protein: CSAPGTSGYNEQFF
J gene: TRBJ2-5; D gene: TRBD2; V gene: TRBV30; CDR3 DNA: TGTGCCGGTGGGACTAGCGGAGAGGGAGTGGAGACCCAGTACTTC; CDR3 protein: CAGGTSGEGVETQYF
J gene: TRBJ2-1; D gene: TRBD2; V gene: TRBV7-8; CDR3 DNA: TGTGCCAGCAGCTTAGATCTAGCGGGAGGTTATCTAAGCTACAATGAGCAGTTCTTC; CDR3 protein: CASSLDLAGGYLSYNEQFF
J gene: TRBJ1-5; D gene: -; V gene: TRBV10-3; CDR3 DNA: TGTGCCATCAGTTCCGACAGGAAAACCTATCAGCCCCAGCATTTT; CDR3 protein: CAISSDRKTYQPQHF